These 8 T cell receptor beta chains came from one sample sequenced in a study of shared clonotypes between healthy human individuals. Assay: immunoSEQ multiplex PCR; the TCRdb copy retains only in-frame clones and omits some. Of a few million clones in the sample, approximately 96% are singletons; the top ten hold roughly 0.13%. Specimen: naive CD4+ T cells sorted from blood. Subset: CD45RA+ positively selected. The receptors shown here come from a man younger than 30 in good health.

This clone was observed a single time. CDR3 in DNA: TGTGCCATCAGTGAGTCGACGCAGCAAAAACTGTTTTTT. It codes for CAISESTQQKLFF. The J gene is TRBJ1-4, the V gene TRBV10-3; D is undetermined. Germline CDR1 is ENHRY and CDR2 is SYGVKD. CDR3 size: 13 residues. Trimming took 0 bases from V and 9 from J, leaving 8 bases between them.

The chain carries TRBV6-5 and TRBJ2-1, with D possibly matching TRBD2 (6 bases). Trimming took 0 bases from V and 7 from J, leaving 13 bases between them. From germline, CDR1 is MNHEY and CDR2 SVGAGI. The CDR3 contains 15 residues. CDR3 coding DNA: TGTGCCAGCAGTTACTCGAGAACGGGACTGAATGAGCAGTTCTTC. Translated: CASSYSRTGLNEQFF.

As concerns this clone: Different DNA sequences within this sample yield the same CDR3. V gene TRBV6-6 combines with J gene TRBJ1-1; TRBD1 matches 7 bases. This CDR3 region has 14 residues. The germline V gene has CDR1 MNHNY and CDR2 SVGAGI (reference sequence). J was trimmed by 1 base and V by 4 bases; bases with no gene match: 3. The CDR3 loop is CASSSAGGNTEAFF. CDR3 in DNA: TGTGCCAGCAGTTCAGCAGGGGGGAACACTGAAGCTTTCTTT.

Of note for this clone: The sample contains more than one DNA sequence encoding this CDR3. The V and J genes are TRBV9 and TRBJ2-3; D possibly corresponds to TRBD2 (6 bases). The CDR3 spans 14 residues. Germline CDR1 SGDLS, CDR2 YYNGEE. The V end was cut by 1 base, the J end by 2 bases, with 8 bases between. Here the CDR3 reads CASSVRGDTDTQYF. The DNA for the CDR3 is TGTGCCAGCAGCGTACGCGGGGACACAGATACGCAGTATTTT.

The rearrangement uses TRBV25-1 and TRBJ2-5; 7 bases are a match to TRBD1. There are 16 residues in the CDR3. Germline loops: CDR1 MGHDK, CDR2 SYGVNS. The ends lost 2 bases at V and 5 bases at J; junction bases unmatched: 11. CDR3 sequence reads: CASSELGTAPGETQYF. In DNA, the CDR3 is TGTGCCAGCAGTGAACTAGGGACAGCCCCTGGGGAGACCCAGTACTTC.

V usage is TRBV27 and J usage is TRBJ1-6, with 8 positions matching TRBD1. The CDR3 length is 16 residues. V lost 4 bases, J lost 5 bases, and 7 bases stayed unmatched. Germline V lookup: CDR1 MNHEY, CDR2 SMNVEV (reference sequence). The CDR3 loop reads CASSSRNRGNNSPLHF. The CDR3 nucleotides read TGTGCCAGCAGTTCCCGAAACAGGGGGAATAATTCACCCCTCCACTTT.

The V and J genes are TRBV29-1 and TRBJ1-4, with TRBD1 matching 8 bases. This CDR3 contains 17 residues. V shed 4 bases, J shed 8 bases, and the junction held 18 bases outside the gene matches. The V gene's germline CDR1 is SQVTM and CDR2 ANQGSEA. The CDR3 DNA is TGCAGCGTTGGCGGGGTGACAGGGGACCTCATGGGAGAAAAACTGTTTTTT. Its protein is CSVGGVTGDLMGEKLFF.

The chain carries TRBV10-2 and TRBJ2-3, with 14 bases identical to TRBD2. This CDR3 spans 15 amino acids. Germline CDR1 and CDR2: WSHSY and SAAADI. Unmatched junction bases numbered 7, after V lost 6 bases and J lost 8 bases. The CDR3 spells CASRGLAGAFGTQYF. The CDR3 bases are TGCGCCAGCAGGGGACTAGCGGGAGCCTTCGGTACGCAGTATTTT.